The T cell receptor (beta chain) described here comes from a study of PD-1 blockade in mismatch repair-deficient tumors. Study-level information: Enrolled about 2013-2017, patients had progressing, pretreated mismatch repair-deficient cancers of around twelve types.

PCR or immunohistochemistry showed mismatch repair deficiency in every enrolled patient. TCR sequencing covered a few patients who responded to pembrolizumab. V lost 2 bases and J lost 0, with 9 bases in between. Per germline, CDR1 SQVTM and CDR2 ANQGSEA. CDR3 length equals 14 residues. Findings and caveats of the study: After pembrolizumab, tumor-resident clones rose rapidly, then generally contracted before radiologic responses.

For this clone: Its specificity is unknown.

The protocol was immunoSEQ multiplex PCR, while the TCRdb copy is restricted to in-frame clones and leaves out a portion. The sample lists some 120,000 clones, approximately 90% occurring once. The rearrangement joins TRBV29-1 to TRBJ2-3; D unclear. The sequence was obtained from an adult with mismatch repair-deficient cancer. The specimen comprised peripheral blood, sampled 44 weeks after starting pembrolizumab. The CDR3 loop reads CSVEPSLSTDTQYF. CDR3 sequence (DNA): TGCAGCGTTGAACCTAGTCTAAGCACAGATACGCAGTATTTT.